The 17 T cell receptor beta chains given below trace back to one sample, sequenced in a study of cytomegalovirus exposure and HLA in healthy donors. The study ran its PCR with 60 Vbeta and 13 Jbeta primers. The repertoire was sequenced with immunoSEQ multiplex PCR; TCRdb's copy has only in-frame clones and lacks some. The sample includes more than 95,000 clones, roughly 15% seen only once; the top ten take approximately 2.6%. Input material: PBMCs. These receptors all stem from a female donor in good health and CMV-seropositive.

This clone came up a few times. This rearrangement joins TRBV29-1 to TRBJ2-5; the D is unclear. The CDR3 sequence is 14 residues long. Germline V gives CDR1 SQVTM, CDR2 ANQGSEA. Deletions cut 0 bases from V and 5 bases from J, with 13 bases between. CDR3 residues: CSVEDRGYWETQYF. CDR3 in DNA: TGCAGCGTTGAAGATAGAGGCTATTGGGAGACCCAGTACTTC. Based on the CDR3 plus reference TRBV29-1 and TRBJ2-5, the full variable domain is SAVISQKPSRDICQRGTSLTIQCQVDSQVTMMFWYRQQPGQSLTLIATANQGSEATYESGFVIDKFPISRPNLTFSTLTVSNMSPEDSSIYLCSVEDRGYWETQYFGPGTRLLVL.

This clone was detected only a few times. J is TRBJ2-5 and V is TRBV30, with 8 bases fitting TRBD2. From germline, CDR1 is GTSNPN and CDR2 SVGIG (reference sequence). Trimming removed 0 bases from V and 7 bases from J; junction bases left unmatched: 4. The CDR3 contains 13 residues. As DNA, the CDR3 is TGTGCCTGGAGTGTGGACGCGGGGGGGACCCAGTACTTC. Protein product: CAWSVDAGGTQYF.

This clone was seen more than once but under ten times. The chain recombines TRBV25-1 with TRBJ2-1; weak D call: TRBD1 (7 bases). Germline CDR1 is MGHDK and CDR2 is SYGVNS. This CDR3 is built from 14 residues. Trimming took off 4 bases at V and 10 bases at J, with 17 bases between the two ends. The CDR3 region has the DNA TGTGCCAGCAGTGGGAGGGGACAGTCTAACGAGCAGTTCTTC. This translates into CASSGRGQSNEQFF. The full variable domain, with the rest looked up from reference TRBV25-1 and TRBJ2-1, is EADIYQTPRYLVIGTGKKITLECSQTMGHDKMYWYQQDPGMELHLIHYSYGVNSTEKGDLSSESTVSRIRTEHFPLTLESARPSHTSQYLCASSGRGQSNEQFFGPGTRLTVL.

The chain uses TRBV6-5 and TRBJ1-5; D call uncertain. CDR1 and CDR2 (germline): MNHEY, SVGAGI. V was trimmed by 3 bases and J by 2 bases, leaving 8 bases between them. CDR3 length: 14 amino acids. CDR3 region: CASSYSGGNQPQHF. CDR3 nucleotide sequence: TGTGCCAGCAGTTATAGTGGAGGCAATCAGCCCCAGCATTTT.

This chain joins TRBV7-8 and TRBJ2-5; tentatively, D is TRBD1 (5 bases). Trimming took 2 bases from V and 5 from J, leaving 12 bases between them. The germline V gene has CDR1 SGHVS and CDR2 FQNEAQ. The CDR3 sequence is 14 residues long. CDR3 sequence reads: CASSLRQGRETQYF. The CDR3 nucleotides read TGTGCCAGCAGCTTAAGGCAGGGTAGGGAGACCCAGTACTTC.

V gene TRBV7-9 combines with J gene TRBJ1-4, with 9 bases lining up with TRBD1. The V gene's germline CDR1 is SEHNR and CDR2 FQNEAQ (reference sequence). The V segment lost 5 bases and the J segment 7 bases; nucleotides outside the gene matches: 5. This CDR3 has 14 amino acids. The CDR3 DNA reads as TGTGCCAGCAGCGACGACAGGGGGAGTGAAAAACTGTTTTTT. Protein sequence: CASSDDRGSEKLFF.

This clone was observed a few times. This chain connects TRBV6-5 to TRBJ2-1, with D hard to call. The CDR3 covers 15 residues. Deletions cut 6 bases from V and 0 bases from J, with 12 bases between. From germline, CDR1 is MNHEY and CDR2 SVGAGI. The CDR3 coding sequence is TGTGCCAGCAGCTCCTCCTTCAGCTCCTACAATGAGCAGTTCTTC. It translates to CASSSSFSSYNEQFF.

This chain uses TRBV6-1 with TRBJ1-5, with D perhaps matching TRBD1 (6 bases). Looked up from germline, CDR1 is MNHNS and CDR2 is SASEGT. Trimming left V 5 bases short and J 0 bases short, with 11 bases between. This CDR3 has 15 residues. The CDR3 DNA reads TGTGCCAGCAGTTCAAACAGGGTTAGCAATCAGCCCCAGCATTTT. Its protein is CASSSNRVSNQPQHF.

This clone was detected a few times. V is TRBV19 and J is TRBJ2-1, with 12 bases matching TRBD2. V trimming: 6 bases; J trimming: 4 bases; junction bases outside the gene matches: 1. This CDR3 comprises 14 residues. Germline CDR1 is LNHDA and CDR2 is SQIVND (reference sequence). CDR3 DNA: TGTGCCAGTAGCGGGACTAGCGGGTACAATGAGCAGTTCTTC. Translating it yields CASSGTSGYNEQFF. The whole variable domain, filled in from reference TRBV19 and TRBJ2-1, reads DGGITQSPKYLFRKEGQNVTLSCEQNLNHDAMYWYRQDPGQGLRLIYYSQIVNDFQKGDIAEGYSVSREKKESFPLTVTSAQKNPTAFYLCASSGTSGYNEQFFGPGTRLTVL.

The chain has TRBV10-3 and TRBJ1-2, with D possibly being TRBD1 (5 bases). The CDR3 is 14 amino acids. V gave up 6 bases and J gave up 4 bases, with 15 bases separating them. Germline V CDR1 and CDR2: ENHRY, SYGVKD. This CDR3 is CAISDQRGTYGYTF. CDR3 DNA sequence: TGTGCCATCAGCGACCAGCGGGGGACCTATGGCTACACCTTC.

The table lists this clone with a few counts. The chain uses TRBV5-1 and TRBJ1-1; D not certain. CDR1 and CDR2 from the germline V gene are SGHRS and YFSETQ. This CDR3 is built from 14 residues. V lost 2 bases to trimming and J lost 14 bases, with 22 bases between them. The CDR3 region is CASSLDYPARGSFF. CDR3 coding DNA: TGCGCCAGCAGCTTAGATTACCCGGCCCGAGGATCCTTCTTT. The full variable domain, completed using reference TRBV5-1 and TRBJ1-1, is KAGVTQTPRYLIKTRGQQVTLSCSPISGHRSVSWYQQTPGQGLQFLFEYFSETQRNKGNFPGRFSGRQFSNSRSEMNVSTLELGDSALYLCASSLDYPARGSFFGQGTRLTVV.

This clone was detected a few times. The V call is TRBV19, the J call TRBJ1-4; the D gene is possibly TRBD1 (5 bases). Germline V gene sequence: CDR1 LNHDA, CDR2 SQIVND (reference sequence). This CDR3 has 20 amino acids. V was cut by 3 bases and J by 0 bases, with 23 bases left in between. The CDR3 reads CASSIVYFARQPATNEKLFF. Written as DNA, the CDR3 is TGTGCCAGTAGTATTGTTTACTTCGCCCGACAGCCTGCAACTAATGAAAAACTGTTTTTT.

This sequence joins TRBV7-9 and TRBJ1-1; a weak D match, TRBD1 (5 bases). V was shortened by 5 bases and J by 3 bases, with 13 bases between the two germline ends. The CDR3 totals 14 residues. Germline-derived CDR1 and CDR2 are SEHNR and FQNEAQ (reference sequence). The CDR3 loop reads CASSQPTAHTEAFF. The CDR3 DNA reads as TGTGCCAGCAGCCAACCGACAGCCCACACTGAAGCTTTCTTT. The full variable domain, completed using reference TRBV7-9 and TRBJ1-1, is DTGVSQNPRHKITKRGQNVTFRCDPISEHNRLYWYRQTLGQGPEFLTYFQNEAQLEKSRLLSDRFSAERPKGSFSTLEIQRTEQGDSAMYLCASSQPTAHTEAFFGQGTRLTVV.

This sequence joins TRBV4-1 and TRBJ2-7; D gene uncertain. The V gene's germline CDR1 is MGHRA and CDR2 YSYEKL. Trimming took 1 base from V and 4 from J, leaving 14 bases between them. The CDR3 sequence is 15 residues long. The CDR3 nucleotides are TGCGCCAGCAGCCAAGTTCGCGCAAGCAAGTACGAGCAGTACTTC. Amino acid sequence: CASSQVRASKYEQYF.

The V and J genes are TRBV7-2 and TRBJ2-7; 12 nucleotides align to TRBD2. The V segment lost 7 bases and the J segment 3 bases; nucleotides outside the gene matches: 16. The CDR3 consists of 18 residues. Germline lookup yields CDR1 SGHTA and CDR2 FQGNSA. The CDR3 region has the DNA TGTGCCAGCACCCAAGGAAATCTAGCGGGAGGGCCGGGCTACGAGCAGTACTTC. Protein sequence: CASTQGNLAGGPGYEQYF.

J is TRBJ2-3 and V is TRBV19; TRBD1 is a possible D gene (5 bases). Per the germline V gene, CDR1 is LNHDA and CDR2 is SQIVND (reference sequence). Trimming took 6 bases from V and 0 from J, leaving 10 bases between them. The CDR3 is made up of 14 amino acids. The CDR3 loop is CASRKRQSTDTQYF. The CDR3, as DNA: TGTGCCAGTAGAAAGAGACAGAGCACAGATACGCAGTATTTT.

This sequence joins TRBV6-5 and TRBJ1-4; 7 bases map to TRBD1. The germline CDR1 and CDR2 sequences are MNHEY and SVGAGI. The CDR3 runs 15 residues. The junction had 8 bases not matched to a gene; V was cut back by 2 bases and J by 8 bases. CDR3 DNA: TGTGCCAGCAGTTACGATAACAGGGGCTACGAAAAACTGTTTTTT. Translating gives CASSYDNRGYEKLFF.